This passage covers 15 T cell receptor beta chains from one sample sequenced in a study of ipilimumab plus nivolumab after autologous stem cell transplantation. The assay was immunoSEQ multiplex PCR, and TCRdb's table has in-frame clones only and misses some. The sample includes fewer than 20,000 clones, about 86% seen only once; the top ten take 20% to 25%. The starting material was PBMCs, obtained in a trial of ipilimumab plus nivolumab as post-transplant consolidation. The receptor set was obtained from a male donor with diffuse large B-cell lymphoma.

The chain employs TRBV4-2 and TRBJ2-7, with TRBD2 identical over 9 bases. Germline V gives CDR1 LGHNA, CDR2 YNFKEQ. The CDR3 totals 15 residues. Germline trimming cut 3 bases from V and 7 bases from J; bases unmatched to any gene: 10. The CDR3 DNA reads TGTGCCAGCAGCCAGGGTGGCGGGGGGGCAGGAGAGCAGTACTTC. Translating gives CASSQGGGGAGEQYF.

This clone was found a few times. This rearrangement joins TRBV11-2 to TRBJ2-7; either TRBD1 or TRBD2 may supply D (6 bases each). V was clipped by 5 bases and J by 2 bases, with 13 bases between them. Germline V gene lookup returns CDR1 SGHAT and CDR2 FQNNGV. The CDR3 length is 14 residues. CDR3 nucleotide sequence: TGTGCCAGCAGCCCACCCCGGGGGCCCTACGAGCAGTACTTC. Residues: CASSPPRGPYEQYF.

This chain connects TRBV2 to TRBJ1-5; the D is unclear. Looked up from germline, CDR1 is SNHLY and CDR2 is FYNNEI. The CDR3 is made up of 14 amino acids. Trimming removed 5 bases at V and 4 bases at J, with 12 bases between. CDR3 protein: CASSKSTVNQPQHF. The CDR3 DNA reads TGTGCCAGCAGTAAATCAACCGTGAATCAGCCCCAGCATTTT.

This chain links TRBV5-6 with TRBJ2-7; TRBD2 agrees at 12 bases. Looked up from germline, CDR1 is SGHDT and CDR2 is YYEEEE. The CDR3 is 14 amino acids. The trim removed 4 bases at V and 4 bases at J, leaving 3 bases unmatched. CDR3 DNA sequence: TGTGCCAGCAGCCTAGCGGGGGGGACATACGAGCAGTACTTC. Protein sequence: CASSLAGGTYEQYF.

The gene calls are TRBV9 and TRBJ2-1; possible D gene TRBD1, 6 bases. The CDR3 extends over 15 amino acids. V lost 0 bases and J lost 4, with 11 bases in between. Germline-derived CDR1 and CDR2 are SGDLS and YYNGEE. In nucleotides, the CDR3 is TGTGCCAGCAGCGTAGAAGGGGGTCGGTACAATGAGCAGTTCTTC. Its protein product is CASSVEGGRYNEQFF. Full variable domain (missing parts from reference TRBV9 and TRBJ2-1): DSGVTQTPKHLITATGQRVTLRCSPRSGDLSVYWYQQSLDQGLQFLIQYYNGEERAKGNILERFSAQQFPDLHSELNLSSLELGDSALYFCASSVEGGRYNEQFFGPGTRLTVL.

Relative to its sample, this clone is medium-sized. V usage is TRBV27 and J usage is TRBJ1-6; 9 positions agree with TRBD1. The ends lost 5 bases at V and 10 bases at J; junction bases unmatched: 6. Germline values: CDR1 MNHEY, CDR2 SMNVEV (reference sequence). The CDR3 consists of 14 residues. CDR3: CASSPGTGRSPLHF. As DNA, the CDR3 is TGTGCCAGCAGTCCCGGGACAGGGCGATCACCCCTCCACTTT.

This clone was detected a few times. V and J are TRBV7-3 and TRBJ2-3; D is uncertain. This CDR3 has 13 amino acids. V was cut by 0 bases and J by 2 bases, with 3 bases left in between. Per germline, CDR1 SGHTA and CDR2 FQGTGA. The CDR3 here is CASSLTYTDTQYF. The CDR3 DNA is TGTGCCAGCAGCTTAACGTACACAGATACGCAGTATTTT.

The rearrangement links TRBV7-9 to TRBJ1-1; tentatively, D is TRBD1 (5 bases). In germline, CDR1 is SEHNR, CDR2 FQNEAQ (reference sequence). The CDR3 is 14 residues long. V was trimmed by 3 bases and J by 4 bases, leaving 12 bases between them. This CDR3 reads CASSFQGSGTEAFF. CDR3 bases: TGTGCCAGCAGCTTTCAGGGATCGGGCACTGAAGCTTTCTTT.

The chain is built from TRBV5-6 and TRBJ1-2; D not resolved. The V gene lost 0 bases and the J gene lost 2 bases, with 5 bases spanning the gap. CDR1 is SGHDT, CDR2 YYEEEE, per germline. The CDR3 extends over 13 amino acids. The CDR3 DNA reads as TGTGCCAGCAGCTTGGGACGGAACTATGGCTACACCTTC. Translating it yields CASSLGRNYGYTF. Together with reference TRBV5-6 and TRBJ1-2, the CDR3 gives the full variable domain: DAGVTQSPTHLIKTRGQQVTLRCSPKSGHDTVSWYQQALGQGPQFIFQYYEEEERQRGNFPDRFSGHQFPNYSSELNVNALLLGDSALYLCASSLGRNYGYTFGSGTRLTVV.

The chain has TRBV29-1 and TRBJ2-3; TRBD1 or TRBD2 may be the D gene (5 bases each). The CDR3 has 14 residues. CDR1 and CDR2 (germline): SQVTM, ANQGSEA. Trimming removed 3 bases from V and 2 bases from J, with 12 bases in between. The CDR3 DNA follows: TGCAGCGTTGAGGGGCTAGCTTACACAGATACGCAGTATTTT. Protein product: CSVEGLAYTDTQYF.

The chain joins TRBV14 to TRBJ2-3; D is uncertain. CDR3 length: 16 amino acids. Trimming shortened V by 1 base and J by 8 bases, and 19 bases separated the two germline ends. Germline values: CDR1 SGHDN, CDR2 FVKESK. The chain's CDR3 is CASSQGSSLLVSTQYF. CDR3 sequence (DNA): TGTGCCAGCAGCCAAGGGTCCAGCCTCCTGGTCTCTACGCAGTATTTT.

This rearrangement joins TRBV6-1 to TRBJ1-6; D gene uncertain. Between the trimmed V and J ends, which lost 2 bases and 2 bases, there was a span of 7 bases. The CDR3 runs 15 residues. Looked up from germline, CDR1 is MNHNS and CDR2 is SASEGT. CDR3 DNA sequence: TGTGCCAGCAGTGAAACCAGCCCCTATAATTCACCCCTCCACTTT. Translation gives CASSETSPYNSPLHF.

The J gene is TRBJ2-7, the V gene TRBV5-6; 10 nucleotides align to TRBD1. The V and J ends lost 2 bases and 5 bases, in that order; junction bases with no gene match: 1. The germline V gene encodes CDR1 SGHDT and CDR2 YYEEEE. The CDR3 length is 13 residues. The CDR3 is CASSLGTGDEQYF. CDR3 DNA sequence: TGTGCCAGCAGCTTAGGGACAGGGGACGAGCAGTACTTC.

The sample holds a few counts of this clone. The rearrangement joins TRBV7-6 to TRBJ2-2, with 12 positions matching TRBD2. The CDR3 spans 17 residues. V dropped 5 bases and J dropped 0; count of bases not matched to a gene: 4. The germline V gene has CDR1 SGHVS and CDR2 FNYEAQ. The CDR3: CASSRTSGDTNTGELFF. The CDR3 DNA sequence: TGTGCCAGCAGCAGGACTAGCGGGGATACGAACACCGGGGAGCTGTTTTTT.

The chain uses TRBV6-1 and TRBJ2-1; tentatively, D is TRBD2 (6 bases). The V gene's germline CDR1 is MNHNS and CDR2 SASEGT. V lost 2 bases and J lost 0, with 14 bases in between. This CDR3 comprises 17 residues. CDR3 protein: CASSEPSGLLSYNEQFF. For the CDR3, the DNA is TGTGCCAGCAGTGAACCCTCGGGACTTCTCTCCTACAATGAGCAGTTCTTC.